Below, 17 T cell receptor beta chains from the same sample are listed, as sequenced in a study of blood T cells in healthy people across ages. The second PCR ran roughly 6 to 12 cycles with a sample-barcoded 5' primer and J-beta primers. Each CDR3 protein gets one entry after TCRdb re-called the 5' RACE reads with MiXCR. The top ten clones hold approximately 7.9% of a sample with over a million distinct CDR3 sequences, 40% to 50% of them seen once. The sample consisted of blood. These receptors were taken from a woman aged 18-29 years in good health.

The CDR3 region is CASNVDSTQETQYF. The CDR3 DNA sequence: TGCGCCAGCAACGTGGACAGTACCCAAGAGACCCAGTACTTC. This rearrangement joins TRBV5-1 to TRBJ2-5; perhaps TRBD1 as D (6 bases). Germline V gene sequence: CDR1 SGHRS, CDR2 YFSETQ. The CDR3 totals 14 residues. V shed 6 bases and J shed 1 base, with 13 bases lying between them.

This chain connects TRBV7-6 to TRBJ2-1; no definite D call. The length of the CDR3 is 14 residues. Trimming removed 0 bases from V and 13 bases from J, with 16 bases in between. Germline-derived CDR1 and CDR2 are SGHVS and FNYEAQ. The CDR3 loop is CASSLALGKSNQFF. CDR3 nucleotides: TGTGCCAGCAGCTTAGCTTTGGGGAAATCGAACCAGTTCTTC.

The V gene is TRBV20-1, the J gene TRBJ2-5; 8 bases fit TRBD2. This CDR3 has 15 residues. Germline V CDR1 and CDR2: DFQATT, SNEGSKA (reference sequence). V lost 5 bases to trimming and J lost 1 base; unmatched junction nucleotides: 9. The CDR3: CSAPNSGGSQETQYF. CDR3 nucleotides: TGCAGTGCTCCAAACTCGGGGGGGAGCCAAGAGACCCAGTACTTC.

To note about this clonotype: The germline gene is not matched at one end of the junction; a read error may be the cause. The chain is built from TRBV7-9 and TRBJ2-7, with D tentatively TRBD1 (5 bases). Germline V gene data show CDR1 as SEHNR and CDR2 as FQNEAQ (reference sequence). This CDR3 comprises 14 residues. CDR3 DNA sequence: TGTGCCAGCGGCTTAGTGACAGCATCCTACGAGCAGTACTTC. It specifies CASGLVTASYEQYF.

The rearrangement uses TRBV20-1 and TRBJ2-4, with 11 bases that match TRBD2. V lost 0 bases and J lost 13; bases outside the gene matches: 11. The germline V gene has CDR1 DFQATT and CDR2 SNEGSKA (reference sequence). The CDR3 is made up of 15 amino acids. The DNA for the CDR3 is TGCAGTGCTAGAGACTATAGCGGGAGGGCTGGGGAGCAGTACTTC. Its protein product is CSARDYSGRAGEQYF.

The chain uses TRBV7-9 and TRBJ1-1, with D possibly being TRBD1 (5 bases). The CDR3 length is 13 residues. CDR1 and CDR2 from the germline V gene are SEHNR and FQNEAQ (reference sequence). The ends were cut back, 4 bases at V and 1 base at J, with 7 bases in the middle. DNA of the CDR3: TGTGCCAGCAGCTGGGGCCCGAACACTGAAGCTTTCTTT. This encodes CASSWGPNTEAFF.

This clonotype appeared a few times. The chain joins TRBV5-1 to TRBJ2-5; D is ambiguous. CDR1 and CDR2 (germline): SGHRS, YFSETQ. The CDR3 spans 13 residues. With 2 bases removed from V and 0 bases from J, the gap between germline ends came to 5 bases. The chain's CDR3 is CASSFWDQETQYF. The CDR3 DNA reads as TGCGCCAGCAGCTTTTGGGACCAAGAGACCCAGTACTTC.

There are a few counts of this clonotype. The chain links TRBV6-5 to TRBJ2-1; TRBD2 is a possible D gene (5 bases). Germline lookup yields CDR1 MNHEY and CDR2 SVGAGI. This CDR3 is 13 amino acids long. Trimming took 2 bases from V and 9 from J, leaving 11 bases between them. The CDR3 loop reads CASSYAAGAEQFF. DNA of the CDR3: TGTGCCAGCAGTTACGCGGCGGGCGCTGAGCAGTTCTTC.

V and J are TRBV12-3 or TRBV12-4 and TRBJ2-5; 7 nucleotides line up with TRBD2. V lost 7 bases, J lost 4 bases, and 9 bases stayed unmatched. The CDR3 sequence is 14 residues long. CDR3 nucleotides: TGTGCCAGCACCGAGGGACTACGGTTAGAGACCCAGTACTTC. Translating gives CASTEGLRLETQYF.

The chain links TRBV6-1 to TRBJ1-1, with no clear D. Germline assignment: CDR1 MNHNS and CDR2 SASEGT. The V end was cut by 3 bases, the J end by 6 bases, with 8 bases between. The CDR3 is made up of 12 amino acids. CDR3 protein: CASSDRDSEAFF. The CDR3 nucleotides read TGTGCCAGCAGTGATCGGGATTCTGAAGCTTTCTTT.

The CDR3 region has the DNA TGTGCCAGCAGCCCATCCCCGGACGGTCGTGCCTTCTATGGCTACACCTTC. Encoded protein: CASSPSPDGRAFYGYTF. This rearrangement joins TRBV6-6 to TRBJ1-2, with unresolved D. CDR1 and CDR2 from the germline V gene are MNHNY and SVGAGI (reference sequence). The ends were cut back, 6 bases at V and 4 bases at J, with 24 bases in the middle. This CDR3 has 17 residues.

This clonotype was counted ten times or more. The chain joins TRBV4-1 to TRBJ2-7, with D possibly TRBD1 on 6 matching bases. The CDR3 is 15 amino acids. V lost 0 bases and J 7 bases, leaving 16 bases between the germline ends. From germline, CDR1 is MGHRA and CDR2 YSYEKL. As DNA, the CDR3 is TGCGCCAGCAGCCAAGAAACAGGGAATCCGGGGGAGCAGTACTTC. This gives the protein CASSQETGNPGEQYF.

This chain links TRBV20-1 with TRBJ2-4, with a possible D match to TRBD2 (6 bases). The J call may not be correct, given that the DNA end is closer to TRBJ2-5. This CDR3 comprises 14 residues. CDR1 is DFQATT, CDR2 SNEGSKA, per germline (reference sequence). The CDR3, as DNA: TGCAGTGCTAGAGTGGTTAGCGGCTGGGAGACCCAGTACTTC. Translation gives CSARVVSGWETQYF.

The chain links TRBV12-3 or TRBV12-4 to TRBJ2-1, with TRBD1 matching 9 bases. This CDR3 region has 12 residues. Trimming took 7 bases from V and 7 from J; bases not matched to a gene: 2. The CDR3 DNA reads TGTGCCAGCATCGGACAGGGGAATGAGCAGTTCTTC. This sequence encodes CASIGQGNEQFF.

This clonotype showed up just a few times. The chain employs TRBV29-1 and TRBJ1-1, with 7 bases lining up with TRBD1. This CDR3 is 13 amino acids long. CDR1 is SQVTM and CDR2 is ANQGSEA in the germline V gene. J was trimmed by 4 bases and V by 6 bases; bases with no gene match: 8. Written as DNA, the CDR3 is TGCAGCGTCCAACAGGGGCCGGGCACTGAAGCTTTCTTT. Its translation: CSVQQGPGTEAFF.

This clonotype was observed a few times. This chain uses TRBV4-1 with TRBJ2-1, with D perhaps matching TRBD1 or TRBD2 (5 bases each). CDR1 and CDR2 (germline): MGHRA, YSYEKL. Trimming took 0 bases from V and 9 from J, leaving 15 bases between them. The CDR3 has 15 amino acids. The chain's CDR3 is CASSQDRGPMVEQFF. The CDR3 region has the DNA TGCGCCAGCAGCCAAGATCGGGGCCCCATGGTTGAGCAGTTCTTC.

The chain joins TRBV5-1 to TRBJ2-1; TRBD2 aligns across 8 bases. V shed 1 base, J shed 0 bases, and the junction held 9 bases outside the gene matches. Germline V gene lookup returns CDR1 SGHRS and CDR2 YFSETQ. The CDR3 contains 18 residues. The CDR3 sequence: CASSLTESGGSSYNEQFF. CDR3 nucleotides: TGCGCCAGCAGCTTGACCGAATCGGGAGGGAGCTCCTACAATGAGCAGTTCTTC.